The source of this TCR beta chain is a study of cytomegalovirus exposure and HLA in healthy donors. Study findings and constraints: The study labeled 150 to 200 TCR beta chains cytomegalovirus-associated. According to a later analysis, donors in an Asian-associated ancestry cluster reportedly had fewer N-insertions than the roughly 640-donor mean. Some public TCRs appeared in many individuals, while most sequences were rare.

PCR primers comprised 60 Vbeta and 13 Jbeta primers. The assay was immunoSEQ multiplex PCR, and TCRdb's table has in-frame clones only and misses some. The repertoire consists of roughly 80,000 clones, with roughly 70% occurring once and the leading ten covering 4.9%. CDR1 is MNHNS, CDR2 SASEGT, per germline. Trimming cost V 3 bases and J 10 bases; bases outside gene matches: 15. The CDR3 consists of 16 residues. As regards this clone: What it recognizes is unknown.

This TCR was sampled from a man in his fifties or sixties in good health and CMV-seropositive. The sequenced sample was PBMCs. V and J are TRBV6-1 and TRBJ2-1; 7 bases line up with TRBD2. DNA for the CDR3: TGTGCCAGCAGTGAGGATTACGGGACTAAAACGGGCGAGCAGTTCTTC. Protein product: CASSEDYGTKTGEQFF.